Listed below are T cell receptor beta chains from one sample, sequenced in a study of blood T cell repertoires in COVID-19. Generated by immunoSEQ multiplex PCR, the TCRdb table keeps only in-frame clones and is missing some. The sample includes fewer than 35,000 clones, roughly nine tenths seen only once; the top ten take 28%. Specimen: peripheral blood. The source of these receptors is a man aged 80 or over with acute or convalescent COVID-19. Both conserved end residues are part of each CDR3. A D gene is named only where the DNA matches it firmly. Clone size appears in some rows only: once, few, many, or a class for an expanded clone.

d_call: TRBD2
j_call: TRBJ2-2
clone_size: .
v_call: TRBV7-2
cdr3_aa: CASSPQDSGDTGELFF
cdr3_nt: TGTGCCAGCAGCCCCCAGGATAGCGGGGACACCGGGGAGCTGTTTTTT

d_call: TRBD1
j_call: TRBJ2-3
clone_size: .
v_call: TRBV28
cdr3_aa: CASSLLRQGSHKTDTQYF
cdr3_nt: TGTGCCAGCAGTTTATTACGACAGGGAAGTCACAAAACAGATACGCAGTATTTT

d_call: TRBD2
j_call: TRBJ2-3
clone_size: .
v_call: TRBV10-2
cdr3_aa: CASSDYLAGDGTDTQYF
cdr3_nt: TGCGCCAGCAGTGATTACCTAGCGGGAGATGGTACAGATACGCAGTATTTT

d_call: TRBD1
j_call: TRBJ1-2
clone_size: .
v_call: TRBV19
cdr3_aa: CATNDRGVYGYTF
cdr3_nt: TGTGCCACTAACGACAGGGGGGTCTATGGCTACACCTTC

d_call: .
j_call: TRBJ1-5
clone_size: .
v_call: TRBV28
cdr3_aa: CATGWTAILPVNQPQHF
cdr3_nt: TGTGCCACCGGTTGGACAGCGATCCTTCCCGTCAATCAGCCCCAGCATTTT

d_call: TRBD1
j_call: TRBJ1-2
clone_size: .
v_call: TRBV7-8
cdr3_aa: CASRPGTGLHGYTF
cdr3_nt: TGTGCCAGCAGGCCCGGGACAGGACTACATGGCTACACCTTC

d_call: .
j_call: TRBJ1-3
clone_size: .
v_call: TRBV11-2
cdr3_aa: CASSSVVTGNTIYF
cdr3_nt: TGTGCCAGCAGCTCCGTCGTGACTGGAAACACCATATATTTT

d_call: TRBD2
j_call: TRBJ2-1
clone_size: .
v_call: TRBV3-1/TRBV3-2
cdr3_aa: CASSLGTSGTLSSYNEQFF
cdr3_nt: TGTGCCAGCAGCCTCGGGACTAGCGGGACCCTGAGCTCCTACAATGAGCAGTTCTTC

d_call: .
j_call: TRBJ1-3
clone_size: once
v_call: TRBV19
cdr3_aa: CASTSGAGNTIYF
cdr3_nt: TGTGCCAGTACCTCAGGGGCTGGAAACACCATATATTTT

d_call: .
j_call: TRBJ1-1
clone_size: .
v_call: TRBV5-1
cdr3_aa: CASSQLGMGTEAFF
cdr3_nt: TGCGCCAGCAGCCAGCTCGGGATGGGCACTGAAGCTTTCTTT

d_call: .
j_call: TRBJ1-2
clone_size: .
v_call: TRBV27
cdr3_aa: CASSLRGDGYTF
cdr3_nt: TGTGCCAGCAGTTTGCGGGGAGATGGCTACACCTTC

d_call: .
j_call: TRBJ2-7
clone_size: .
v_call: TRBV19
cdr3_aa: CASSIGGTGGAEQYF
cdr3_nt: TGTGCCAGTAGTATAGGTGGAACAGGGGGGGCCGAGCAGTACTTC

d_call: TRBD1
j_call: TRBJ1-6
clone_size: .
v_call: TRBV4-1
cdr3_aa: CASSQARGVNSPLHF
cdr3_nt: TGCGCCAGCAGCCAAGCCAGGGGGGTTAATTCACCCCTCCACTTT

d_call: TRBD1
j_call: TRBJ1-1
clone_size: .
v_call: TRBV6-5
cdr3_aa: CASSYQAGTGGTEAFF
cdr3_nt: TGTGCCAGCAGTTACCAAGCCGGGACAGGGGGCACTGAAGCTTTCTTT

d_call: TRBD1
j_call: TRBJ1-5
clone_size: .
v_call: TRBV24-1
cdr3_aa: CATSDPRDSRGQPQHF
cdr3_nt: TGTGCCACCAGTGATCCCCGGGACAGCAGGGGTCAGCCCCAGCATTTT

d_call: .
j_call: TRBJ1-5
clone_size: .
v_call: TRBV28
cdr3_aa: CASTTNQPQHF
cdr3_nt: TGTGCCAGCACTACCAATCAGCCCCAGCATTTT

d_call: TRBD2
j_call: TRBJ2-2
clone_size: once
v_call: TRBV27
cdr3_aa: CASSPVAGGPGTGELFF
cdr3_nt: TGTGCCAGCAGTCCGGTAGCGGGAGGGCCCGGCACCGGGGAGCTGTTTTTT

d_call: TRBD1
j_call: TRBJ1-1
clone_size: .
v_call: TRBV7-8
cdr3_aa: CASSLGTGVTEAFF
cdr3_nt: TGTGCCAGCAGCTTAGGGACAGGGGTCACTGAAGCTTTCTTT

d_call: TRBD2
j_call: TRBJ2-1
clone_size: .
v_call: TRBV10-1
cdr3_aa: CATGTPREDYNEQFF
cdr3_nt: TGCGCCACCGGGACCCCGCGGGAGGACTACAATGAGCAGTTCTTC

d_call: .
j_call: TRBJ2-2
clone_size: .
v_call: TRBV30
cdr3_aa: CAWSQGSGELFF
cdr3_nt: TGTGCCTGGAGTCAGGGGTCCGGGGAGCTGTTTTTT

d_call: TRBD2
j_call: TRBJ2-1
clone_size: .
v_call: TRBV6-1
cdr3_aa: CASSGPILGLAGANEQFF
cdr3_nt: TGTGCCAGCAGTGGGCCGATCCTGGGACTAGCGGGAGCCAATGAGCAGTTCTTC

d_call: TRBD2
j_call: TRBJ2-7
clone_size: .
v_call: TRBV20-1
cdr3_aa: CSASRLAGGGGYEQYF
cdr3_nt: TGCAGTGCTAGTAGGCTAGCGGGAGGAGGGGGCTACGAGCAGTACTTC

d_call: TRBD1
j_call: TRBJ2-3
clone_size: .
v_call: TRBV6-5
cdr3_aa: CASNQDRAKDTQYF
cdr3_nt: TGTGCCAGCAACCAGGACAGGGCAAAAGATACGCAGTATTTT

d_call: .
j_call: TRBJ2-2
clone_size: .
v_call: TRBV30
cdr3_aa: CAWSPGRSDTGELFF
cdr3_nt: TGTGCCTGGAGTCCAGGGAGGTCGGACACCGGGGAGCTGTTTTTT

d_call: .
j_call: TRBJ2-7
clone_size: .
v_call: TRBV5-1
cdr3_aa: CASSPLGGGEQYF
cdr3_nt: TGCGCCAGCAGCCCCCTCGGGGGTGGCGAGCAGTACTTC

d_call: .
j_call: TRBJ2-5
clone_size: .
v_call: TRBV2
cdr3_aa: CASSDRSPGETQYF
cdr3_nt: TGTGCCAGCAGTGATCGCTCCCCCGGGGAGACCCAGTACTTC

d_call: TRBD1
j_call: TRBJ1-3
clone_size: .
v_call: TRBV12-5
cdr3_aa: CASGPGQGTNTIYF
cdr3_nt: TGTGCTAGTGGACCTGGACAGGGGACAAACACCATATATTTT

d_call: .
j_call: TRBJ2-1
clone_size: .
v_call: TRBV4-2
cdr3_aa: CASSQDLDFQQFF
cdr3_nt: TGTGCCAGCAGCCAAGATCTGGACTTCCAGCAGTTCTTC